Listed below are T cell receptor beta chains from one sample, sequenced in a study of cytomegalovirus exposure and HLA in healthy donors. Repertoires were generated with immunoSEQ multiplex PCR, while TCRdb's copy carries only in-frame clones and drops some. The profile shows around 140,000 clones, about 61% of them singletons. Specimen: PBMCs. The receptors shown here come from a woman between 35 and 50 years old in good health and CMV-seronegative. CDR3s include the opening cysteine and the closing phenylalanine or tryptophan. D genes are given only for firm matches. Expanded clones are given a class, and other clones once, few, many or no size at all.

j_call v_call clone_size d_call cdr3_aa cdr3_nt
TRBJ2-1 TRBV5-4 few TRBD2 CASSLGGLADNEQFF TGTGCCAGCAGCTTGGGGGGACTAGCGGACAATGAGCAGTTCTTC
TRBJ1-6 TRBV15 few NA CATSTRGSPLHF TGTGCCACCAGTACCAGGGGTTCACCCCTCCACTTT
TRBJ2-7 TRBV4-1 NA NA CASSQVRTNTYEQYF TGCGCCAGCAGCCAAGTTAGGACAAATACCTACGAGCAGTACTTC
TRBJ2-2 TRBV19 once TRBD2 CASRTSWAGELFF TGTGCCAGTCGGACTAGTTGGGCCGGGGAGCTGTTTTTT
TRBJ1-2 TRBV7-9 NA TRBD1 CASSASGQRSYGYTF TGTGCCAGCAGCGCGTCGGGACAGAGAAGCTATGGCTACACCTTC
TRBJ1-4 TRBV27 once TRBD1 CASSYRGPGEKLFF TGTGCCAGCAGTTACAGGGGGCCCGGCGAAAAACTGTTTTTT
TRBJ1-1 TRBV2 NA NA CASSEERNTEAFF TGTGCCAGCAGTGAAGAGAGGAACACTGAAGCTTTCTTT
TRBJ1-1 TRBV11-2 few NA CASSLGPGRDTEAFF TGTGCCAGCAGCTTGGGTCCGGGGAGGGACACTGAAGCTTTCTTT
TRBJ2-1 TRBV10-3 NA NA CAISESIGGVYNEQFF TGTGCCATCAGTGAGTCAATAGGGGGGGTGTACAATGAGCAGTTCTTC
TRBJ2-3 TRBV25-1 NA TRBD1 CASSPIGTVVTDTQYF TGTGCCAGCAGTCCCATCGGGACAGTGGTCACAGATACGCAGTATTTT
TRBJ2-2 TRBV28 few NA CASSFGGAANTGELFF TGTGCCAGCTCTTTCGGGGGAGCCGCGAACACCGGGGAGCTGTTTTTT
TRBJ2-2 TRBV5-1 once TRBD1 CASSLAGGMDTGELFF TGCGCCAGCAGCTTAGCAGGGGGCATGGACACCGGGGAGCTGTTTTTT
TRBJ1-1 TRBV6-5 NA NA CASSYGGSYNTEAFF TGTGCCAGCAGTTACGGAGGATCTTACAACACTGAAGCTTTCTTT
TRBJ1-3 TRBV13 NA NA CASSETRDSNSGNTIYF TGTGCCAGCAGCGAGACCCGGGACTCTAACTCTGGAAACACCATATATTTT
TRBJ2-1 TRBV29-1 NA TRBD2 CSVRGLAAQEQFF TGCAGCGTTCGGGGACTAGCCGCTCAGGAGCAGTTCTTC
TRBJ1-2 TRBV6-4 NA NA CASSGAQGYTF TGTGCCAGCTCAGGGGCACAGGGCTACACCTTC
TRBJ1-1 TRBV5-1 NA NA CASSLEHKNTEAFF TGCGCCAGCAGCTTGGAACATAAGAACACTGAAGCTTTCTTT
TRBJ1-2 TRBV4-2 NA TRBD1 CASSQDRQGALGYTF TGTGCCAGCAGCCAAGACCGACAGGGGGCCTTGGGCTACACCTTC
TRBJ1-1 TRBV7-2 NA NA CASIPTQVMNTEAFF TGTGCCAGCATCCCAACACAGGTTATGAACACTGAAGCTTTCTTT
TRBJ1-2 TRBV7-9 NA TRBD1 CASSLSSTGGIYGYTF TGTGCCAGCAGCTTATCTTCTACAGGGGGCATCTATGGCTACACCTTC
TRBJ1-1 TRBV10-3 few NA CAISQGVGSKAFF TGTGCCATCAGCCAAGGGGTGGGTTCTAAAGCTTTCTTT
TRBJ2-3 TRBV11-1 NA TRBD1 CASSLDRGPDTQYF TGTGCCAGCAGCTTAGACAGGGGCCCAGATACGCAGTATTTT
TRBJ1-5 TRBV19 NA NA CASSQQGSRNQPQHF TGTGCCAGTAGTCAACAGGGATCGAGGAATCAGCCCCAGCATTTT
TRBJ1-6 TRBV5-8 NA NA CASSLRVGSSYNSPLHF TGTGCCAGCAGCTTGAGGGTCGGGAGCTCCTATAATTCACCCCTCCACTTT
TRBJ2-1 TRBV4-1 NA NA CASSHPARGYNEQFF TGCGCCAGCAGCCATCCGGCTAGGGGCTACAATGAGCAGTTCTTC
TRBJ1-1 TRBV10-1 NA NA CASRQGMNTEAFF TGCGCCAGCAGGCAGGGGATGAACACTGAAGCTTTCTTT
TRBJ2-5 TRBV19 NA TRBD2 CASSTASGGKKETQYF TGTGCCAGTAGTACAGCTAGCGGGGGGAAGAAAGAGACCCAGTACTTC
TRBJ1-4 TRBV6-5 NA TRBD1 CASSYAWDRQNEKLFF TGTGCCAGCAGTTACGCCTGGGACAGGCAGAATGAAAAACTGTTTTTT
TRBJ2-1 TRBV10-3 NA TRBD2 CAISSGTSGVYNEQFF TGTGCCATCAGTTCGGGGACTAGCGGGGTATACAATGAGCAGTTCTTC
TRBJ1-1 TRBV29-1 NA NA CSVVGGAEAFF TGCAGCGTGGTAGGGGGGGCTGAAGCTTTCTTT
TRBJ2-7 TRBV7-9 NA NA CASSLRSEQYF TGTGCCAGCAGCTTACGGTCCGAGCAGTACTTC
TRBJ1-1 TRBV2 NA NA CASSLRSVIATEAFF TGTGCCAGCAGTCTCCGATCGGTGATAGCGACTGAAGCTTTCTTT
TRBJ2-5 TRBV5-4 NA NA CASSPVGRETQYF TGTGCCAGCAGTCCTGTGGGCAGGGAGACCCAGTACTTC
TRBJ1-2 TRBV2 NA TRBD1 CASKDRGVYGYTF TGTGCCAGCAAAGACAGGGGAGTCTATGGCTACACCTTC
TRBJ1-1 TRBV11-3 NA NA CASSLGVSAGPVNTEAFF TGTGCCAGCAGCTTAGGGGTTTCGGCAGGCCCCGTGAACACTGAAGCTTTCTTT
TRBJ1-1 TRBV19 few NA CASSVDRLTEAFF TGTGCCAGTAGTGTCGACAGACTCACTGAAGCTTTCTTT
TRBJ2-7 TRBV29-1 few TRBD1 CSARGGQGSAYEQYF TGCAGCGCTCGAGGGGGACAGGGGTCGGCGTACGAGCAGTACTTC
TRBJ1-2 TRBV10-1 NA NA CASSDMGEQHFYYGYTF TGCGCCAGCAGTGACATGGGAGAGCAACATTTTTATTATGGCTACACCTTC
TRBJ2-2 TRBV7-3 NA NA CASSYQGTGELFF TGTGCCAGCAGTTATCAGGGGACCGGGGAGCTGTTTTTT
TRBJ2-5 TRBV11-2 NA NA CASSLGQGGQETQYF TGTGCCAGCAGCTTAGGCCAGGGCGGCCAAGAGACCCAGTACTTC
TRBJ2-3 TRBV5-6 NA TRBD2 CASSLGLAGGTDTQYF TGTGCCAGCAGCTTGGGGCTAGCGGGGGGGACAGATACGCAGTATTTT
TRBJ1-3 TRBV9 NA NA CASSVVPDGSSGNTIYF TGTGCCAGCAGCGTAGTCCCTGACGGGAGCTCTGGAAACACCATATATTTT
TRBJ1-1 TRBV7-9 few NA CASSSRGRGNTEAFF TGTGCCAGCAGCTCCCGGGGGAGGGGGAACACTGAAGCTTTCTTT
TRBJ1-6 TRBV9 few TRBD1 CASSVRDRGDYSPLHF TGTGCCAGCAGCGTACGGGACAGGGGTGATTATTCACCCCTCCACTTT
TRBJ2-1 TRBV5-1 NA TRBD1 CASSIQGGSYNEQFF TGCGCCAGCAGCATACAGGGGGGCTCCTACAATGAGCAGTTCTTC
TRBJ2-7 TRBV29-1 NA TRBD1 CSVEWQGAGEQYF TGCAGCGTTGAATGGCAGGGGGCTGGCGAGCAGTACTTC